The entry below gives a single TCR beta chain sequence along with its context. Antigen unknown. This specimen belongs to a study of cytomegalovirus exposure and HLA in healthy donors. Study-wide points: Rare TCR sequences dominated, though some public TCRs recurred in many donors. Follow-up analysis later connected one missense variant in DCLRE1C with trimming of TCR beta V- and J-genes. In a later analysis, DRB1 alleles had the most associated TCRs; HLA-C alleles the fewest.

Per germline, CDR1 SGHTA and CDR2 FQGNSA. V lost 6 bases to trimming and J lost 2 bases; unmatched junction nucleotides: 0. There are 15 residues in the CDR3. PCR used 60 Vbeta primers and 13 Jbeta primers. The table came from immunoSEQ multiplex PCR; TCRdb's copy has only in-frame clones and leaves some out. The sample lists some 160,000 clones, about 80% occurring once. This receptor was identified in a man aged 45-65 years in good health and CMV-seropositive. Sequencing was performed on PBMCs. V and J are TRBV7-2 and TRBJ1-6; 11 nucleotides line up with TRBD1. CDR3 coding DNA: TGTGCCAGCAGGGGACAGGGGGCCTATAATTCACCCCTCCACTTT. Translation gives CASRGQGAYNSPLHF.